This TCR beta chain was retrieved from a study of human T cells and chemical hapten exposure. Study overall: Subjects had 2% DPC placed on about 2 cm by about 2 cm of upper inner arm skin for sensitization. Diphenylcyclopropenone doses were given weekly to the scalps of patients across the roughly 25-week study.

V was shortened by 3 bases and J by 3 bases, with 12 bases between the two germline ends. Germline CDR1 is SNHLY and CDR2 is FYNNEI. CDR3 length: 15 amino acids. This clonotype was observed many times. The antigen is undetermined. General study points: In the PT1 data, expanded TCR counts showed a positive correlation with patch test score.

The library attached unique molecular identifiers to individual cDNA molecules. Each CDR3 protein gets one entry after TCRdb re-called the RACE reads with MiXCR. This sample has roughly 100,000 distinct CDR3 sequences, with about 10% found just once. As to time point: patch test 1, 2 weeks after DPC sensitization. The treatment: therapeutic diphenylcyclopropenone sensitization with weekly scalp DPC. The source is a woman in her forties with alopecia areata. Some clones in this sample may be carry-over from other donors' samples. The chain has TRBV2 and TRBJ1-5; TRBD1 might be the D (5 bases). The starting material was whole blood, obtained in connection with sensitization to the hapten diphenylcyclopropenone (DPC). The chain's CDR3 is CASSENEGLNQPQHF. In nucleotides, the CDR3 is TGTGCCAGCAGTGAGAATGAGGGACTCAATCAGCCCCAGCATTTT.